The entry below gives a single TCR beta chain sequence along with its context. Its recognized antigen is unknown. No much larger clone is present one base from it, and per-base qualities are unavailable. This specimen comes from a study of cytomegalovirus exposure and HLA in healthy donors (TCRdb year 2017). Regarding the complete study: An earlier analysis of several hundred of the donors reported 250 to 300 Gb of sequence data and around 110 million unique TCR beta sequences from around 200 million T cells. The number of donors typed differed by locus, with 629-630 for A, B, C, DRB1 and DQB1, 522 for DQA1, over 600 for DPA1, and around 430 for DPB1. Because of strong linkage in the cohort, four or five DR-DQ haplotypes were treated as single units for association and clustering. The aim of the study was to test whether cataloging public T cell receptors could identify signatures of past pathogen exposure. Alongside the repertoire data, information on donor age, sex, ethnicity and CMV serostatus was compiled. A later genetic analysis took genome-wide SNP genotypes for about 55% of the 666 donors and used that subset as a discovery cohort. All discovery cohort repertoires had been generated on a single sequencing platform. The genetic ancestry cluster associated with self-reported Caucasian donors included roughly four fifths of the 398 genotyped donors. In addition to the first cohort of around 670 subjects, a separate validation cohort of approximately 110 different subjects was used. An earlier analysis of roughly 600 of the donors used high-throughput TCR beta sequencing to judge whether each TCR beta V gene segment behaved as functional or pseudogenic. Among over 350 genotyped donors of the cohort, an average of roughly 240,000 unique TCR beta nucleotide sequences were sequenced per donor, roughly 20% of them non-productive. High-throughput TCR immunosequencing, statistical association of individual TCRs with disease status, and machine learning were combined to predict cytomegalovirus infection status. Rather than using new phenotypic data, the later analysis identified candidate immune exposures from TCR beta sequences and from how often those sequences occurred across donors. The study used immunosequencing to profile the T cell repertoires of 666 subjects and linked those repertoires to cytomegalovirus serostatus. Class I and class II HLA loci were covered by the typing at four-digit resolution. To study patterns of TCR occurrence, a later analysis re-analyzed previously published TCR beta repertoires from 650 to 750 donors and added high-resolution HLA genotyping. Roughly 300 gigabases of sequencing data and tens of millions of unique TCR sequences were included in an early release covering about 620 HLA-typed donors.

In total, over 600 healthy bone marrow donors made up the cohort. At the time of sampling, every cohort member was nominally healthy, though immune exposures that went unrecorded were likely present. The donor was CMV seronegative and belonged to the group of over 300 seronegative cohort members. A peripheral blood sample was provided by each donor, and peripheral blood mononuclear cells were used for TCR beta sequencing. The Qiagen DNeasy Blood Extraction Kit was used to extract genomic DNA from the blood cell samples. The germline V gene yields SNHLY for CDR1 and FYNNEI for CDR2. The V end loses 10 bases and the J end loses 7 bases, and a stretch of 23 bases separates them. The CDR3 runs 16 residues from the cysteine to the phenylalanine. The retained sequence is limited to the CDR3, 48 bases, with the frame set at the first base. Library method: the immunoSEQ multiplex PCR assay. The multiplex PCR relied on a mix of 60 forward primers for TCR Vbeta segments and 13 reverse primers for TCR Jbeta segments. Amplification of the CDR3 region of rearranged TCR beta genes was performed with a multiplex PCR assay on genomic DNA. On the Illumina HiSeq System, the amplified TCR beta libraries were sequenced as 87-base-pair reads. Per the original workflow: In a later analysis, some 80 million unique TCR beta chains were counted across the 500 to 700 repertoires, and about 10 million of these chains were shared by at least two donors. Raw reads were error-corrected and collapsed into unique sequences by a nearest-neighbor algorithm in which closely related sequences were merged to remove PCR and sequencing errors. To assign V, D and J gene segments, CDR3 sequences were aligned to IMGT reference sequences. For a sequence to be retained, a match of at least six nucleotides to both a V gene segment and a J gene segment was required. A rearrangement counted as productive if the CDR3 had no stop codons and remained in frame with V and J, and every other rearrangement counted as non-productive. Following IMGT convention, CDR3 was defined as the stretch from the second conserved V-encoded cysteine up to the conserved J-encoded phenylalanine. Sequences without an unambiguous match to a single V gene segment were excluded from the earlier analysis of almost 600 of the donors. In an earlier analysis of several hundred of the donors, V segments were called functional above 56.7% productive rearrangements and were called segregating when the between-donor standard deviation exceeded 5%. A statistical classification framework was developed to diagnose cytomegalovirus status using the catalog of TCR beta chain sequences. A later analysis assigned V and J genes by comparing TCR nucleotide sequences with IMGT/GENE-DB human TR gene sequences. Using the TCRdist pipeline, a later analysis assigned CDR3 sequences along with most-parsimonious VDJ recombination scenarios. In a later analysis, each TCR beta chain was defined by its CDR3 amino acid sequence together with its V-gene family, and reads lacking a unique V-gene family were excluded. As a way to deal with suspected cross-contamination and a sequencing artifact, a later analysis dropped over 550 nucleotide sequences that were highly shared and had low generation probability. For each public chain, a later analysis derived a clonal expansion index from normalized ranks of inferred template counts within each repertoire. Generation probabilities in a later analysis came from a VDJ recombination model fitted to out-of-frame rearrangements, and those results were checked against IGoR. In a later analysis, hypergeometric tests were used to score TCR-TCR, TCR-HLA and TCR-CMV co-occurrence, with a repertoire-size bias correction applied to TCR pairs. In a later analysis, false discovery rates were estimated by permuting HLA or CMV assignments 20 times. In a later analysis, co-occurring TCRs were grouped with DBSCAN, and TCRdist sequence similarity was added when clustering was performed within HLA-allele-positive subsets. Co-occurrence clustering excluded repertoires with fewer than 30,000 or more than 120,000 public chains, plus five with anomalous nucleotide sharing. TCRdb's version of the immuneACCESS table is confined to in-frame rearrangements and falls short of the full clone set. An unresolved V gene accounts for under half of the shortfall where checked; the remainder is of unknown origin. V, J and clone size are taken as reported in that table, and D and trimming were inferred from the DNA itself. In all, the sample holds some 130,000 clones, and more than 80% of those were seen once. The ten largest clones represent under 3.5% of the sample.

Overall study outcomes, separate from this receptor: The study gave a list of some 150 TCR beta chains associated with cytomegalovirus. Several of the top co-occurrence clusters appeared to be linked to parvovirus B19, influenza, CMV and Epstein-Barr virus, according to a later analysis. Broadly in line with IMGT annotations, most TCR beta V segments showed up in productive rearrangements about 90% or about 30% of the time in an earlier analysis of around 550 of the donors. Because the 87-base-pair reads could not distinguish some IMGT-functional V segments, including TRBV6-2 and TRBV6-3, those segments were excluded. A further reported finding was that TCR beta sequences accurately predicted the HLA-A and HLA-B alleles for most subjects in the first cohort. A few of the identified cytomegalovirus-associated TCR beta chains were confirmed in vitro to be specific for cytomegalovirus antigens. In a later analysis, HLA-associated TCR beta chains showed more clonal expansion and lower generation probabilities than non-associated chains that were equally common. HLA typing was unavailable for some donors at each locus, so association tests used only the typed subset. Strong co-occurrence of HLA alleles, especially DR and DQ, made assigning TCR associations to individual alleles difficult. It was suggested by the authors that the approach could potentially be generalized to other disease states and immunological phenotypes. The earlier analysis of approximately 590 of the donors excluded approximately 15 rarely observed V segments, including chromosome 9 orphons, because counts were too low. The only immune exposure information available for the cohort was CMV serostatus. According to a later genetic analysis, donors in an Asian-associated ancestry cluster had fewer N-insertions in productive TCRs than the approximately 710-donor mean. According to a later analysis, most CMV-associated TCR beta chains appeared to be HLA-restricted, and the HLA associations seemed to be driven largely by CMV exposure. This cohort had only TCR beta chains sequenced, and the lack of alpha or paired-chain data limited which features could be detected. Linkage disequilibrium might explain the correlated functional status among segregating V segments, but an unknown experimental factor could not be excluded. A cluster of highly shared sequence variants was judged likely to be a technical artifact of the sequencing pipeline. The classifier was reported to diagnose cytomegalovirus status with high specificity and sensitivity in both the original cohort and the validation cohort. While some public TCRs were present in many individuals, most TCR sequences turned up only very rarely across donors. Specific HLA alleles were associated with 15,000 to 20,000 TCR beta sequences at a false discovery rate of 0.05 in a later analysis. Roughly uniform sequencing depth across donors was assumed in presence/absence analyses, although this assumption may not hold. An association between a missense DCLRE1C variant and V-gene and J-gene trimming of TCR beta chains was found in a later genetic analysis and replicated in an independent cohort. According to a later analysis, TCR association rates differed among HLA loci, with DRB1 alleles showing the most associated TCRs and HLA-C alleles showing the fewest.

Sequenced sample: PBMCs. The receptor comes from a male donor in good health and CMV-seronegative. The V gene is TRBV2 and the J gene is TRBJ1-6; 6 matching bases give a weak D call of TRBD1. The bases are TGTGCCAACTCAAGCCCACAGGGACTACTCAATTCACCCCTCCACTTT. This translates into CANSSPQGLLNSPLHF.